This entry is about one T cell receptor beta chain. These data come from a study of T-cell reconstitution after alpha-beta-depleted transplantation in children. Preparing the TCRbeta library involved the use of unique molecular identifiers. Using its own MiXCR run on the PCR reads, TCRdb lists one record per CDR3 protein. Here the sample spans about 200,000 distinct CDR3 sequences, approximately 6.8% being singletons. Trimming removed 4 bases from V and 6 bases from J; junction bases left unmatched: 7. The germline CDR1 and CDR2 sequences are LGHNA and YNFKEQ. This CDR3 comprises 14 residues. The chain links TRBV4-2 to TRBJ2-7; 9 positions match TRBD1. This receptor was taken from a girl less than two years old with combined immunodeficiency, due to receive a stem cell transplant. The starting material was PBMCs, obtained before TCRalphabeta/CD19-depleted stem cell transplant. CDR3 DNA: TGTGCCAGCAGCCCGGGACAGGGTTCGGGCGAGCAGTACTTC. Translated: CASSPGQGSGEQYF.